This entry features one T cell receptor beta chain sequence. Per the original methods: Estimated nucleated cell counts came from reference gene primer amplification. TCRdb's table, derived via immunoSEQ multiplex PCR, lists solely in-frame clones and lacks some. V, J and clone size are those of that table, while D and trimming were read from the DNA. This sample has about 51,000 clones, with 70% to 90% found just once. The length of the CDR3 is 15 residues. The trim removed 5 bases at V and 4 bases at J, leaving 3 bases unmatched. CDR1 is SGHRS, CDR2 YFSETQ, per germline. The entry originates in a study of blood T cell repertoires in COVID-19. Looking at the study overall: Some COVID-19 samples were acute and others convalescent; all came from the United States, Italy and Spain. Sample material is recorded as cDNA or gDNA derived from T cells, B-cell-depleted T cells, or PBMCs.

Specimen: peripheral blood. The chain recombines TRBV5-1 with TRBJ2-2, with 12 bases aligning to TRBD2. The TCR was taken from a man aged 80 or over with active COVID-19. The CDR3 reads CASRLAGGSTGELFF. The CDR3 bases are TGCGCCAGCAGACTAGCGGGAGGTAGCACCGGGGAGCTGTTTTTT.